The clone carrying this TCR beta chain is labeled as medium-sized (0.01 to 0.1%). Each CDR3 protein gets one entry after TCRdb re-called the 5' RACE reads with MiXCR. The sample consists of under 6,000 distinct CDR3 sequences, roughly 7.5% of them appearing once. V shed 5 bases, J shed 9 bases, and the junction held 3 bases outside the gene matches. This CDR3 has 11 residues. Germline CDR1 SQVTM, CDR2 ANQGSEA. The data belong to a study of T cells after yellow fever vaccination. The source of this sequence is a man younger than 45 who received the YFV17D yellow fever vaccine. The source was PBMCs, either bulk or a sorted T-cell subset (CD4+, CD8+, memory, or dextramer-sorted; not recorded which), collected 15 days after the yellow fever booster vaccination. The chain recombines TRBV29-1 with TRBJ2-1; 8 bases are a match to TRBD2. CDR3 sequence (DNA): TGCAGCGTTATTCGGGGGGGTGAGCAGTTCTTC. Encoded protein: CSVIRGGEQFF.